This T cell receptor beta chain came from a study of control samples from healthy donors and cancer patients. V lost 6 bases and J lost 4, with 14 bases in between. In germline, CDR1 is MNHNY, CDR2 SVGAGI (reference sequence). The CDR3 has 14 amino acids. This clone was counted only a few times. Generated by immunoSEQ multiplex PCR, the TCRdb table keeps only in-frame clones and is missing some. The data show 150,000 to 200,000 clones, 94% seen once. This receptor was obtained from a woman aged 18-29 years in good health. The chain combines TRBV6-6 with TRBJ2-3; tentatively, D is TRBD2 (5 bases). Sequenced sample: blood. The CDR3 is CASSRALEPDTQYF. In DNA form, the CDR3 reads TGTGCCAGCAGCCGCGCACTAGAGCCAGATACGCAGTATTTT.